The rows below give T cell receptor beta chains drawn from one sample of a study of T-cell reconstitution after alpha-beta-depleted transplantation in children. A single record per CDR3 protein comes from TCRdb applying MiXCR to the PCR reads. The sample gives approximately 980,000 distinct CDR3 sequences, around 30% of which show up once; about 28% is in the top ten. Material: PBMCs, mostly from graft donor cells, obtained 360 days after TCRalphabeta/CD19-depleted stem cell transplant. The receptors shown here come from a boy less than two years old who had a stem cell transplant for SCID, so the T cells may come from the graft donor. Both conserved end residues are part of each CDR3.

j_call,v_call,cdr3_aa
TRBJ2-1,TRBV28,CASSSDPGGDEQFF
TRBJ1-2,TRBV4-2,CASSQDSRGTGEGYTF
TRBJ2-2,TRBV29-1,CSVEGSSTGELFF
TRBJ2-5,TRBV29-1,CSVERTEEETQYF
TRBJ2-3,TRBV27,CASSLRVSGGTRDTQYF
TRBJ2-3,TRBV4-3,CASSQGTSWTDTQYF
TRBJ2-2,TRBV29-1,CSVPGGSNTGELFF
TRBJ2-3,TRBV29-1,CSVATSGALIFTQYF
TRBJ2-3,TRBV4-3,CASSLVPFADTQYF
TRBJ2-7,TRBV29-1,CSVEAGIGYEQYF
TRBJ2-1,TRBV12-3/TRBV12-4,CASTLGGGTYNEQFF
TRBJ1-6,TRBV5-1,CASSLGGTSYNSPLHF
TRBJ1-1,TRBV15,CATSRDQGRAFF
TRBJ2-3,TRBV10-1,CASSDGPSTDTQYF
TRBJ2-1,TRBV5-4,CASSLGRDVVEFF
TRBJ2-4,TRBV4-2,CASSPGGATKNIQYF
TRBJ1-3,TRBV14,CASSQDEYRPPGPIYF
TRBJ2-4,TRBV20-1,CSARDRGPKLTSPYF
TRBJ1-5,TRBV6-5,CASSYKGAGGQPQHF
TRBJ2-1,TRBV5-1,CASSLRLGLDYNEQFF
TRBJ1-2,TRBV28,CAGGGGGFFGGYTF
TRBJ1-6,TRBV27,CASSFWGGRTTYNSPLHF
TRBJ2-1,TRBV11-2,CASSFGTSGIPQFF
TRBJ1-4,TRBV29-1,CSALGLPGKLFF
TRBJ2-5,TRBV7-9,CASSEDQGARQETQYF
TRBJ2-5,TRBV12-3/TRBV12-4,CASSPRFDRGGPETQYF
TRBJ2-4,TRBV20-1,CSAGAGDENIQYF
TRBJ1-5,TRBV28,CASSPNAGAGLGQPQHF
TRBJ2-2,TRBV9,CASSVGVTSGGLNTGELFF
TRBJ2-7,TRBV20-1,CRAGYEQYF
TRBJ1-2,TRBV11-2,CASSASDGHIRLANYGYTF
TRBJ1-2,TRBV12-3/TRBV12-4,CASSFGNHGYTF
TRBJ2-1,TRBV25-1,CASAPGGALWEQFF
TRBJ1-4,TRBV5-6,CASSSPRRGPANEKLFF
TRBJ2-7,TRBV29-1,CSVAPPVQRHEQYF
TRBJ1-1,TRBV20-1,CSAKRGRLNTEAFF
TRBJ2-7,TRBV28,CASSIPGTGLYEQYF
TRBJ2-7,TRBV12-3/TRBV12-4,CASRTLTGASYEQYF
TRBJ2-1,TRBV10-3,CAISEPRTGRFYNEQFF
TRBJ1-2,TRBV7-2,CASSLAHRGYTF
TRBJ1-5,TRBV12-3/TRBV12-4,CASSAGTKGTQPQHF
TRBJ2-2,TRBV2,CASSLVVGVEGTGELFF
TRBJ2-3,TRBV4-1,CASSRASGGPGDTQYF
TRBJ1-1,TRBV11-2,CASSLDRGARNTEAFF
TRBJ1-3,TRBV12-3/TRBV12-4,CASSPLPNVSGNTIYF
TRBJ1-5,TRBV18,CASSPTDAGPQHF
TRBJ2-7,TRBV3-1,CASSQERGQAYEQYF
TRBJ1-5,TRBV15,CATSRRRQAGIYSNQPQHF
TRBJ1-1,TRBV6-1,CASSTDRGLAEAFF
TRBJ2-1,TRBV5-1,CASSLAPGLAGAPIYTGEQFF
TRBJ2-5,TRBV7-2,CASSLEVGTRGTQYF
TRBJ2-7,TRBV12-3/TRBV12-4,CASSLNGGIREQYF
TRBJ2-1,TRBV12-3/TRBV12-4,CASTQGRSSYNEQFF